This T cell receptor (beta chain) was identified in a study of sequential checkpoint blockade in melanoma. Study overall: Randomization was 1:1 between first-line nivolumab→ipilimumab and ipilimumab→nivolumab.

This clone was seen a handful of times. Sequencing was performed with immunoSEQ multiplex PCR; in TCRdb, only in-frame clones are kept and a portion is missing. Among roughly 9,900 clones, around 60% were seen once, and the ten largest hold roughly 43%. Losses at the gene ends were 9 bases for V and 0 bases for J; bases not matched to a gene: 13. Germline lookup yields CDR1 MRHNA and CDR2 SNTAGT. The CDR3 runs to 17 residues. The treatment was: randomized to nivolumab then ipilimumab (arm A) or the reverse (arm B). From thawed PBMCs, live CD3+CD8+ cells negative for CD19 and CD56 were sorted. The chain joins TRBV6-4 to TRBJ1-5, with TRBD1 matching over 8 bases. The TCR was taken from a human donor with melanoma. This sample comprised CD8+ T cells sorted from blood (inferred from file names), obtained from a patient given nivolumab and ipilimumab in sequence. CDR3 region: CARAVDRGDDSNQPQHF. DNA of the CDR3: TGTGCCAGAGCCGTCGACAGGGGCGACGATAGCAATCAGCCCCAGCATTTT.